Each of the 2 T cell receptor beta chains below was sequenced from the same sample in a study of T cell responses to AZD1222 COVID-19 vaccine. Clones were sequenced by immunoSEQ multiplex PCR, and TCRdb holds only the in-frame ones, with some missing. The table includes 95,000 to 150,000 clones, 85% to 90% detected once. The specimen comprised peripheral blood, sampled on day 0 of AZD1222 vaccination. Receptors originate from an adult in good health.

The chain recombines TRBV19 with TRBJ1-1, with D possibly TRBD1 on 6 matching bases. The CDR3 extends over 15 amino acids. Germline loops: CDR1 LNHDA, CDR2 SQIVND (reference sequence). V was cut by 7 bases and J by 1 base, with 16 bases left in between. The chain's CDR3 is CASTSFGGRNTEAFF. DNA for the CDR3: TGTGCCAGTACCTCTTTTGGGGGGCGGAACACTGAAGCTTTCTTT.

This CDR3 reads CSVLVGTGGNEQFF. The CDR3 DNA is TGCAGCGTCCTAGTCGGGACAGGGGGCAATGAGCAGTTCTTC. The chain employs TRBV29-1 and TRBJ2-1, with 11 bases that match TRBD1. V shed 6 bases, J shed 6 bases, and the junction held 7 bases outside the gene matches. Per the germline V gene, CDR1 is SQVTM and CDR2 is ANQGSEA. The CDR3 has 14 amino acids.